The clone carrying this TCR beta chain showed up many times. This sample stems from a study of T cells of healthy individuals. CDR1 and CDR2 from the germline V gene are SGHRS and YFSETQ. CDR3 length equals 14 residues. The ends lost 4 bases at V and 5 bases at J; junction bases unmatched: 9. TCRdb used MiXCR to reprocess the 5' RACE reads, holding one entry per CDR3 protein. The sample has about 41,000 distinct CDR3 sequences, about 4.5% seen once. The source is a human donor in good health. The V gene is TRBV5-1, the J gene TRBJ2-7; 7 bases agree with TRBD1. CDR3 bases: TGCGCCAGCAGCATGCGACAGGGTGCCGACGAGCAGTACTTC. Encoded protein: CASSMRQGADEQYF.